The clone carrying this T cell receptor (beta chain) appeared once. The sample comes from a study of blood T cell repertoires in COVID-19. Study overall: The study drew acute and convalescent COVID-19 samples from the United States, Italy and Spain. T cells, B-cell-depleted T cells, or PBMCs supplied cDNA or gDNA.

The authors' processing: Estimation of nucleated cell counts relied on the amplification of reference gene primers. Repertoires were generated with immunoSEQ multiplex PCR, while TCRdb's copy carries only in-frame clones and drops some. That table gives V, J and clone size, and the DNA gave D and trimming. Among fewer than 400,000 clones listed, around four fifths were seen once. Germline V gene sequence: CDR1 SSHAT, CDR2 FNYEAQ (reference sequence). Unmatched junction bases numbered 14, after V lost 2 bases and J lost 6 bases. The CDR3 spans 20 residues. The receptor was isolated from a man aged 25-45 years with active or convalescent COVID-19. The chain is built from TRBV7-7 and TRBJ2-2; 14 bases align to TRBD2. Material: peripheral blood. The CDR3 sequence: CASSLIGTSGSRSAAGELFF. In DNA, the CDR3 is TGTGCCAGCAGCTTAATCGGGACTAGCGGGAGCAGATCAGCCGCCGGGGAGCTGTTTTTT.